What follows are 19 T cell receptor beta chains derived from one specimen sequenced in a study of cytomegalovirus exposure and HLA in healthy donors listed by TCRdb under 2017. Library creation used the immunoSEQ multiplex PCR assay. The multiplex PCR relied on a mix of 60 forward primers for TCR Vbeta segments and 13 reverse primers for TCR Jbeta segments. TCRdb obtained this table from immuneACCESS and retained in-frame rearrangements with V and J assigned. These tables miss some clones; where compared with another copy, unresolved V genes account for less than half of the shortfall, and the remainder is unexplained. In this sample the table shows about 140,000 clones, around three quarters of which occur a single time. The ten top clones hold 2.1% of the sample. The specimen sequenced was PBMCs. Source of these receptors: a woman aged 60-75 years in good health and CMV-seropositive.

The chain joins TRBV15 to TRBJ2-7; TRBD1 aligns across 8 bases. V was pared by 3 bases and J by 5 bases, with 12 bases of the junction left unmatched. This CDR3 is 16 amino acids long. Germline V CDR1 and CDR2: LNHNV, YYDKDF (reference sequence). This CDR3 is CATSRRQGLRGNEQYF. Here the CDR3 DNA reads TGTGCCACCAGCAGGAGACAGGGGCTTAGGGGGAACGAGCAGTACTTC. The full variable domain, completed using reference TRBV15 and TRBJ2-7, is DAMVIQNPRYQVTQFGKPVTLSCSQTLNHNVMYWYQQKSSQAPKLLFHYYDKDFNNEADTPDNFQSRRPNTSFCFLDIRSPGLGDTAMYLCATSRRQGLRGNEQYFGPGTRLTVT.

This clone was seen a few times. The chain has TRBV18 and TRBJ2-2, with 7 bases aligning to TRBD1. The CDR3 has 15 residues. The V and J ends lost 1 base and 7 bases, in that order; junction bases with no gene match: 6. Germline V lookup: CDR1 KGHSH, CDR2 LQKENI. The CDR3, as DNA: TGTGCCAGCTCACCACGGCAGGGGGAGAGCGGGGAGCTGTTTTTT. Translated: CASSPRQGESGELFF.

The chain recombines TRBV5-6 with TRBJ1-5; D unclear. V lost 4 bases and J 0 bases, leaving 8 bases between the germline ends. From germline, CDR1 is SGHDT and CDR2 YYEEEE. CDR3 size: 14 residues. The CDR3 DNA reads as TGTGCCAGCAGCGCGGGCCCTAGCAATCAGCCCCAGCATTTT. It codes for CASSAGPSNQPQHF.

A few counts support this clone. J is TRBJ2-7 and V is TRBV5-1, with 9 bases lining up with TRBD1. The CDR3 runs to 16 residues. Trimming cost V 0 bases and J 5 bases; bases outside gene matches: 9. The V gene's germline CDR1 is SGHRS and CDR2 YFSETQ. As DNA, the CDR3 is TGCGCCAGCAGCTTGGCGGACAGGGGCTCATACGACGAGCAGTACTTC. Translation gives CASSLADRGSYDEQYF.

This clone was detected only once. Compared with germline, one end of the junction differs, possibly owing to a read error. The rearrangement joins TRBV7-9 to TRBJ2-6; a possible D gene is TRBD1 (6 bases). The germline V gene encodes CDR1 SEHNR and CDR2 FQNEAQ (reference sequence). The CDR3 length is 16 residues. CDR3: CSSSLVGGSGANVLTF. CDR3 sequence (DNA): TGTTCCAGCAGCTTAGTAGGGGGCTCTGGGGCCAACGTCCTGACTTTC.

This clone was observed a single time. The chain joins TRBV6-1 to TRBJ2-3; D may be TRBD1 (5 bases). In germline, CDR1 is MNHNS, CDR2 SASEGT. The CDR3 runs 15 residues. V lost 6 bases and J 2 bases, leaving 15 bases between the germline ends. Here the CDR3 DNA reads TGTGCCAGCAGGGCAGGCCCAGGGAACACAGATACGCAGTATTTT. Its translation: CASRAGPGNTDTQYF.

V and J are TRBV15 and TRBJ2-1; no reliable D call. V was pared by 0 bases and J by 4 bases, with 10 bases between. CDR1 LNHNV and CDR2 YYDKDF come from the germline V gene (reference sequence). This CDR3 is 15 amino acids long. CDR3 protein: CATSRDLTEYNEQFF. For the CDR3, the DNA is TGTGCCACCAGCAGAGATTTAACAGAGTACAATGAGCAGTTCTTC.

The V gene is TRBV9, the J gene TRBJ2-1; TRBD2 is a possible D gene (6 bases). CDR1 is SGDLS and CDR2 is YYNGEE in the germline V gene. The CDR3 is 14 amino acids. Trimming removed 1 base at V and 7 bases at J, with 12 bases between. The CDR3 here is CASSVSAEGNEQFF. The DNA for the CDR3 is TGTGCCAGCAGCGTATCCGCGGAGGGTAATGAGCAGTTCTTC.

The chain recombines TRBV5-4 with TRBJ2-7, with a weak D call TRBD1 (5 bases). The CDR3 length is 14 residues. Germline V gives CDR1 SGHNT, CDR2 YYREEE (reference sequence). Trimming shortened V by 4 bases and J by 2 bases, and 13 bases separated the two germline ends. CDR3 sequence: CASSARQRPYEQYF. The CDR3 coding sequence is TGTGCCAGCAGCGCTAGACAGCGTCCCTACGAGCAGTACTTC.

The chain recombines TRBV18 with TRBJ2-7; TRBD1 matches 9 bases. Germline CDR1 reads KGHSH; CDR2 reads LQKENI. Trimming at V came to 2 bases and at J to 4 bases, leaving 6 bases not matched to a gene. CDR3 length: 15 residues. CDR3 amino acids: CASSPSTGGWYEQYF. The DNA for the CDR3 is TGTGCCAGCTCACCATCGACAGGGGGGTGGTACGAGCAGTACTTC.

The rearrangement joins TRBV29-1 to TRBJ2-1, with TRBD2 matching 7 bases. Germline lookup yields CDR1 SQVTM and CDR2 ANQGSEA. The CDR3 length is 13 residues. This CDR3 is CSLSTGGSNEQFF. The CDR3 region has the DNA TGCAGTCTTTCCACCGGGGGGAGCAATGAGCAGTTCTTC.

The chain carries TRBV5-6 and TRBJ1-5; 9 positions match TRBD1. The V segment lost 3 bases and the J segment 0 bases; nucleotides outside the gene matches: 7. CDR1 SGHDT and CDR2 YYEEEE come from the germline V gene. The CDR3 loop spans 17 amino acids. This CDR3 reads CASSSGQGSYSNQPQHF. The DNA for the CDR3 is TGTGCCAGCAGCTCGGGACAGGGATCTTATAGCAATCAGCCCCAGCATTTT.

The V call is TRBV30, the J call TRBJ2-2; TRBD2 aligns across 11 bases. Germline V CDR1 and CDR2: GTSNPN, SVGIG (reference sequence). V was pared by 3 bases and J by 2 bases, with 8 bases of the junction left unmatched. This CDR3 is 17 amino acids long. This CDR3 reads CAWRRGTSGYNTGELFF. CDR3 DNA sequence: TGTGCCTGGAGACGAGGGACTAGCGGATACAACACCGGGGAGCTGTTTTTT.

The CDR3 DNA sequence: TGCGCCAGCAGCCGCGACAGGGGAGGGGACAATGAGCAGTTCTTC. Its translation is CASSRDRGGDNEQFF. The V call is TRBV5-1, the J call TRBJ2-1; D possibly corresponds to TRBD1 (8 bases). This CDR3 is 15 amino acids long. Deletions cut 4 bases from V and 5 bases from J, with 16 bases between. Germline-derived CDR1 and CDR2 are SGHRS and YFSETQ.

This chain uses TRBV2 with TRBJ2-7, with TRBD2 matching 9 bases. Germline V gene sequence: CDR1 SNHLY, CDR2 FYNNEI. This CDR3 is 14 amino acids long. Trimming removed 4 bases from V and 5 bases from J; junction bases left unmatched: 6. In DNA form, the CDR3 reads TGTGCCAGCAGTGTTACTAGCGGGCGGGACGAGCAGTACTTC. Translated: CASSVTSGRDEQYF.

The CDR3 nucleotides are TGTGCCAGCAGCTTAATCCCCGGGACTAGCGGGAGGGCCGGGGAGCTGTTTTTT. Translating it yields CASSLIPGTSGRAGELFF. This chain uses TRBV7-3 with TRBJ2-2; TRBD2 matches 16 bases. This CDR3 spans 18 amino acids. The V gene end was trimmed by 1 base and the J gene end by 6 bases; junction bases not matched to a gene: 5. Germline values: CDR1 SGHTA, CDR2 FQGTGA.

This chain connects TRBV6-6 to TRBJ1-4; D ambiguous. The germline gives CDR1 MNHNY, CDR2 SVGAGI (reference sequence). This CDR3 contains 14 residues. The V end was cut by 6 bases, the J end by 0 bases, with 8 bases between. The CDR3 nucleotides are TGTGCCAGCAGAATCAGAACAACTAATGAAAAACTGTTTTTT. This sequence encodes CASRIRTTNEKLFF.

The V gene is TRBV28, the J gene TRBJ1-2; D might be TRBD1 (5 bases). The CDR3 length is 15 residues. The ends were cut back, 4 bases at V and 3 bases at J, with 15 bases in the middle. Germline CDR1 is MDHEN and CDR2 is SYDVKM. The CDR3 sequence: CASSYPQVGDYGYTF. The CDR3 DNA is TGTGCCAGCAGTTACCCCCAAGTAGGGGACTATGGCTACACCTTC.

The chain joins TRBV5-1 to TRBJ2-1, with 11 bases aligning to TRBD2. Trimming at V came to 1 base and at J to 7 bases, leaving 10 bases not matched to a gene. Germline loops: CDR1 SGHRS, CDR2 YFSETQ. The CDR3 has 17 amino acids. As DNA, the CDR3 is TGCGCCAGCAGCTTGTCAATCATAGCGGGAGGGGGGAATGAGCAGTTCTTC. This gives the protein CASSLSIIAGGGNEQFF.